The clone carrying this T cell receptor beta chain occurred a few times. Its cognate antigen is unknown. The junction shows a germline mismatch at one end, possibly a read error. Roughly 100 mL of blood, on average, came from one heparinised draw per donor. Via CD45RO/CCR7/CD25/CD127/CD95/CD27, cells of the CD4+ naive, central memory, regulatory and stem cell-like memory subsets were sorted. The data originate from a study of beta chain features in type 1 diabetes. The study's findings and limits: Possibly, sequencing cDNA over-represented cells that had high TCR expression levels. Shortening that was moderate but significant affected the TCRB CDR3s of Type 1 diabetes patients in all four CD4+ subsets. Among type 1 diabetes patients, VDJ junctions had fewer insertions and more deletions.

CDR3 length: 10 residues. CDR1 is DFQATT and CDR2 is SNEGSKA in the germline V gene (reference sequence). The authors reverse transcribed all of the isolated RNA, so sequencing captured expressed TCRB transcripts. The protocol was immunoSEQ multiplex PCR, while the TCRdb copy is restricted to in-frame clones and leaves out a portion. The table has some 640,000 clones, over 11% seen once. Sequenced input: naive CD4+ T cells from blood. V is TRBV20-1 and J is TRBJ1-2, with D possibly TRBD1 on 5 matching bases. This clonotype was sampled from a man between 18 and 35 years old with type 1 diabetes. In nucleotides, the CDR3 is TGCAGTGCTTCTCGGACACGCTGGAGTTTC. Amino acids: CSASRTRWSF.